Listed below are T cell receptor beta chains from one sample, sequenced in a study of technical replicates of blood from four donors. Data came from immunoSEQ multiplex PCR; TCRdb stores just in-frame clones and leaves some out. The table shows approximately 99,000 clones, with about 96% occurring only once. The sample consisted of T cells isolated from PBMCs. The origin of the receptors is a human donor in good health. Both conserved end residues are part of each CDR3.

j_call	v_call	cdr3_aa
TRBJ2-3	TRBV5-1	CASSLLVGQGADTQYF
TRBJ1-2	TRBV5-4	CASSWDRDSNGYTF
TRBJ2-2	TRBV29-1	CSVEDFGTENTGELFF
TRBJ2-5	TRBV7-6	CASSLGTGQETQYF
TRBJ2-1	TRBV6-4	CASSVVGASNNEQFF
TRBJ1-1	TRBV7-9	CASSLVTGGNTEAFF
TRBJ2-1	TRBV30	CAWSQGPLEQFF
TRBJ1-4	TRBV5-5	CASSIRTVTNEKLFF
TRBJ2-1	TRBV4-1	CASSQAATSPDGQFF
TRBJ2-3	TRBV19	CASSSLAGGTDTQYF
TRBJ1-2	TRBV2	CASLGTGILYGYTF
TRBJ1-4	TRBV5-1	CASSSAGTGGEKLFF
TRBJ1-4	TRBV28	CASLTADSEKLFF
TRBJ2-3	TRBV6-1	CASLKRGERDTQYF
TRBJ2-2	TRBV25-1	CASTLTGELFF
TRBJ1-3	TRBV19	CASGILRDRASSGNTIYF
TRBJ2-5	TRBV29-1	CSVVDRAIQETQYF
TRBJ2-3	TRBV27	CASTASDTQYF
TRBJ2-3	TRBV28	CASSFQIQGDGTDTQYF
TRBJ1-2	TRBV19	CASSHFRDRSYGYTF
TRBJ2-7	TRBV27	CASRSVAGGYEQYF
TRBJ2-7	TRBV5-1	CASSLVPGGGAALFEQYF